The source of this T cell receptor beta chain is a study of molecular identifiers for immune sequencing clone quantification. About the study: RNA, taken in replicates from about 19,000 or 110,000 naive CD8 cells, was split five ways, with four sequenced. General study points: Whereas naive cells kept under 1% of molecules in clones above 20 RNA copies, such clones held over 97% in effectors.

Previously reported methods and listed TCR primers produced the bulk TCR libraries. TCRdb reanalysed the PCR reads using MiXCR and keeps one entry per CDR3 protein. Among about 320,000 distinct CDR3 sequences listed, over 20% were seen once. This clonotype was seen only a few times. The antigen is unknown. The V and J ends lost 7 bases and 2 bases respectively, with 9 bases between them. The length of the CDR3 is 12 residues. Germline V gene lookup returns CDR1 MDHEN and CDR2 SYDVKM. Naive CD8 libraries used 20,000 to 1,000,000 sorted cells and 10%, 30% or 50% RNA. Sequencing was performed on naive CD8+ T cells from blood, with Jurkat cell RNA spiked in. Subset specified: FACS-sorted CD8+CD4-CCR7+CD45RA+ naive T cells. This TCR came from a human donor in good health. Some libraries in this study had Jurkat cell RNA spiked in. The V call is TRBV28, the J call TRBJ2-7, with D perhaps TRBD2 (6 bases). The CDR3 sequence is CASTPGAYEQYF. Here the CDR3 DNA reads TGTGCCAGCACACCGGGGGCCTACGAGCAGTACTTC.